These 10 T cell receptor beta chains came from one sample sequenced in a study of cytomegalovirus exposure and HLA in healthy donors. 13 Jbeta primers and 60 Vbeta primers were used for the PCR. Libraries were prepared by immunoSEQ multiplex PCR; TCRdb keeps only in-frame clonotypes and omits some of them. Of approximately 100,000 clones listed, 84% were seen once; the top ten hold about 1.2%. Sample: PBMCs. The source of these receptors is a woman aged 18-29 years in good health and CMV-seronegative.

V is TRBV2 and J is TRBJ2-7; 7 nucleotides align to TRBD2. J gave up 1 base and V 6 bases, and 3 bases lay outside the gene matches. The CDR3 length is 13 residues. The germline V gene encodes CDR1 SNHLY and CDR2 FYNNEI. The CDR3 reads CASRASGSYEQYF. DNA for the CDR3: TGTGCCAGCAGGGCTAGCGGATCCTACGAGCAGTACTTC. The full variable domain, with the rest looked up from reference TRBV2 and TRBJ2-7, is EPEVTQTPSHQVTQMGQEVILRCVPISNHLYFYWYRQILGQKVEFLVSFYNNEISEKSEIFDDQFSVERPDGSNFTLKIRSTKLEDSAMYFCASRASGSYEQYFGPGTRLTVT.

The table lists this clone with a count of one. The rearrangement joins TRBV7-9 to TRBJ2-2; tentatively, D is TRBD1 (6 bases). The V gene's germline CDR1 is SEHNR and CDR2 FQNEAQ (reference sequence). The V end lost 5 bases, the J end lost 5 bases, and 18 bases lay between the germline ends. This CDR3 has 16 amino acids. CDR3 DNA sequence: TGTGCCAGCAGCCCCTTACAGGGTATGAGGACCGGGGAGCTGTTTTTT. It yields the protein CASSPLQGMRTGELFF.

The V and J genes are TRBV18 and TRBJ1-4; 7 bases align to TRBD1. The germline V gene has CDR1 KGHSH and CDR2 LQKENI. The CDR3 covers 16 residues. Losses at the gene ends were 3 bases for V and 8 bases for J; bases not matched to a gene: 12. CDR3 sequence (DNA): TGTGCCAGCTCACCCCCGAACAGGGGCCTGAGGGAAAAACTGTTTTTT. It translates to CASSPPNRGLREKLFF.

The V call is TRBV7-3, the J call TRBJ2-3; D unresolved. V lost 2 bases and J lost 0, with 9 bases in between. The CDR3 is 15 residues long. The germline V gene has CDR1 SGHTA and CDR2 FQGTGA. The CDR3 sequence: CASSLGTTSTDTQYF. The CDR3, as DNA: TGTGCCAGCAGCTTAGGCACCACAAGCACAGATACGCAGTATTTT.

The chain joins TRBV18 to TRBJ1-5; D is possibly TRBD1 (6 bases). V lost 3 bases, J lost 5 bases, and 11 bases lay in between. The CDR3 extends over 14 amino acids. Germline V gives CDR1 KGHSH, CDR2 LQKENI. The CDR3 DNA is TGTGCCAGCTCACCGGCCAGGGGAGATCAGCCCCAGCATTTT. Translated, it gives CASSPARGDQPQHF.

The chain combines TRBV6-1 with TRBJ1-4; the match to TRBD1 covers 9 bases. CDR3 length equals 15 residues. CDR1 is MNHNS, CDR2 SASEGT, per germline. With 6 bases clipped from V and 7 bases from J, the junction kept 9 bases outside the gene matches. DNA of the CDR3: TGTGCCAGCAGCTGGTCGGGGACAGGGACTGAAAAACTGTTTTTT. Its translation is CASSWSGTGTEKLFF.

Only one count was recorded for this clone. The chain is built from TRBV7-8 and TRBJ2-2, with D perhaps matching TRBD1 (5 bases). The length of the CDR3 is 15 residues. The V end was cut by 8 bases, the J end by 2 bases, with 15 bases between. Germline assignment: CDR1 SGHVS and CDR2 FQNEAQ. The CDR3 DNA is TGTGCCAGCCCCGTGGCGACAGAAAACACCGGGGAGCTGTTTTTT. Translation gives CASPVATENTGELFF.

V is TRBV15 and J is TRBJ2-7; 7 nucleotides agree with TRBD1. The J segment lost 0 bases and the V segment lost 1 base, leaving 6 bases of the junction unmatched. Germline CDR1 LNHNV, CDR2 YYDKDF (reference sequence). This CDR3 has 16 amino acids. Here the CDR3 reads CATSRGGGDSSYEQYF. The CDR3 region has the DNA TGTGCCACCAGCAGAGGAGGTGGGGACAGCTCCTACGAGCAGTACTTC.

The chain uses TRBV29-1 and TRBJ1-1; possibly TRBD1 for D (5 bases). CDR1 SQVTM and CDR2 ANQGSEA come from the germline V gene. The CDR3 is made up of 13 amino acids. Trimming removed 6 bases from V and 0 bases from J, with 11 bases in between. The CDR3, as DNA: TGCAGCGTCTCGGGGGTCATGAACACTGAAGCTTTCTTT. Translated: CSVSGVMNTEAFF.

This rearrangement joins TRBV28 to TRBJ1-2, with 9 bases aligning to TRBD1. The CDR3 loop spans 14 amino acids. J lost 9 bases, V lost 5 bases, and 10 bases had no gene match. Germline assignment: CDR1 MDHEN and CDR2 SYDVKM. The CDR3 reads CASSLTGTGSSYTF. The CDR3, as DNA: TGTGCCAGCAGTCTTACCGGGACAGGGAGTAGCTACACCTTC.